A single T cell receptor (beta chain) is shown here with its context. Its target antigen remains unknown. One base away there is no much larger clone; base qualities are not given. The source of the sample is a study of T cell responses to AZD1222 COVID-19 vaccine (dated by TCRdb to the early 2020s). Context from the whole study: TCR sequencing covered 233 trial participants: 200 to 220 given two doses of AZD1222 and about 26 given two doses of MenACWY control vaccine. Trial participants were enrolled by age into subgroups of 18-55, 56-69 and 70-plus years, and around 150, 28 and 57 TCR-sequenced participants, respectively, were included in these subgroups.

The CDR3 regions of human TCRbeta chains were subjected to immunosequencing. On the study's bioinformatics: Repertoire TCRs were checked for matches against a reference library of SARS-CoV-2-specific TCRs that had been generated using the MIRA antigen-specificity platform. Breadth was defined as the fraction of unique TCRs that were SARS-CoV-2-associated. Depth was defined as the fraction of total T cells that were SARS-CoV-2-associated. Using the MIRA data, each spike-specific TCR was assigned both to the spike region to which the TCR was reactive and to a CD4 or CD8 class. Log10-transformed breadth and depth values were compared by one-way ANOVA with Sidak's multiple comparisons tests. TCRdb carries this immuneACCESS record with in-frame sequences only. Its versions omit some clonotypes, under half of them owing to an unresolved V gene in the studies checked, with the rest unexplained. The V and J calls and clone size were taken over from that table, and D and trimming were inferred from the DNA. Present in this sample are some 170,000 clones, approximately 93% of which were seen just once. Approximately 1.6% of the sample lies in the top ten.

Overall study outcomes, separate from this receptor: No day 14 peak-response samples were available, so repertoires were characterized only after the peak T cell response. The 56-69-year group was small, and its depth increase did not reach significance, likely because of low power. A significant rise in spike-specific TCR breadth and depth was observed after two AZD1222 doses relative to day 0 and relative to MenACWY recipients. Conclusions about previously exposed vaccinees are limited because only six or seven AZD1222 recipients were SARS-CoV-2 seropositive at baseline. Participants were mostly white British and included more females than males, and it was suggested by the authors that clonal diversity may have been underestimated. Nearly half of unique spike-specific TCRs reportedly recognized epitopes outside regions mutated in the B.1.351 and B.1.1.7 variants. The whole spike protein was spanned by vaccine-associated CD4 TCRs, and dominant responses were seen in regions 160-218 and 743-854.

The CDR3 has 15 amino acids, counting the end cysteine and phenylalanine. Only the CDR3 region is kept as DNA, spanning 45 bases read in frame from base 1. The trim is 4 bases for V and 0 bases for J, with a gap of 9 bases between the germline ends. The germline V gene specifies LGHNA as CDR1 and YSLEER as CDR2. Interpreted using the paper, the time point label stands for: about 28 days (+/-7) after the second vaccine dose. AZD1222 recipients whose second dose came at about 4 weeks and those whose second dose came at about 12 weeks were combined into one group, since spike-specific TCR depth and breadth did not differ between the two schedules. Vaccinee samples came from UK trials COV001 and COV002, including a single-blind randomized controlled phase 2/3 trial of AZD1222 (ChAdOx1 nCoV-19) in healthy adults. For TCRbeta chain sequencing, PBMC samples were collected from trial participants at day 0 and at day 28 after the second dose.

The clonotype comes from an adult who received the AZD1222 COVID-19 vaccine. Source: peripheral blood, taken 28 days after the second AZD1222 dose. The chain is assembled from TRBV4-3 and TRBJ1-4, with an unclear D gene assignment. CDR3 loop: CASSPSATTNEKLFF. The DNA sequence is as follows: TGCGCCAGCAGCCCCTCAGCCACAACTAATGAAAAACTGTTTTTT.